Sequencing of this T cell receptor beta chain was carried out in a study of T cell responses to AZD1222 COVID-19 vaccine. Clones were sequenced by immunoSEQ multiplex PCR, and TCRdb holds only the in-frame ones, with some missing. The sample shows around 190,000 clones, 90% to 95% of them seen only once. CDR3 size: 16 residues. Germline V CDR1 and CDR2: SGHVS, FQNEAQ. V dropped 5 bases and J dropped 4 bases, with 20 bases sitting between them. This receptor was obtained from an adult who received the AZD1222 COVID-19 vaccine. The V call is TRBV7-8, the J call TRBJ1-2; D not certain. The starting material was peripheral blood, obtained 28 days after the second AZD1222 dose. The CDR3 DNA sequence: TGTGCCAGCAGCCCAGACCACCTCTTGTCCTTCTATGGCTACACCTTC. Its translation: CASSPDHLLSFYGYTF.